The 8 T cell receptor beta chains listed next were all sequenced from one sample in a study of technical replicates of blood from a few donors. Produced via immunoSEQ multiplex PCR; TCRdb's table is partial and in-frame only. The sample includes 85,000 to 100,000 clones, roughly 96% seen only once; the top ten take about 0.25%. Sequencing was performed on T cells isolated from PBMCs. These receptors were taken from a human donor in good health.

Concerning this clone itself: The sample has other DNA sequences that encode this CDR3 too. The rearrangement uses TRBV5-4 and TRBJ1-1, with unresolved D. Trimming took 3 bases from V and 1 from J, leaving 10 bases between them. There are 14 residues in the CDR3. Germline V lookup: CDR1 SGHNT, CDR2 YYREEE (reference sequence). CDR3 region: CASSSPVKNTEAFF. The CDR3 DNA sequence: TGTGCCAGCAGCTCCCCAGTAAAGAACACTGAAGCTTTCTTT.

This clone came up once. CDR3 region: CASRKPDQPQHF. CDR3 DNA sequence: TGTGCCAGCAGGAAACCGGATCAGCCCCAGCATTTT. The V gene is TRBV7-3, the J gene TRBJ1-5, with no clear D. The V gene lost 6 bases and the J gene lost 5 bases, with 8 bases spanning the gap. The CDR3 has 12 residues. Looked up from germline, CDR1 is SGHTA and CDR2 is FQGTGA.

This chain uses TRBV28 with TRBJ1-1; D is uncertain. With 1 base removed from V and 1 base from J, the gap between germline ends came to 10 bases. The CDR3 extends over 15 amino acids. Per the germline V gene, CDR1 is MDHEN and CDR2 is SYDVKM. The CDR3 protein is CASSLSRLPNTEAFF. The CDR3 DNA reads as TGTGCCAGCAGTTTATCTCGACTCCCGAACACTGAAGCTTTCTTT. Full variable domain (remainder filled in from reference TRBV28 and TRBJ1-1): DVKVTQSSRYLVKRTGEKVFLECVQDMDHENMFWYRQDPGLGLRLIYFSYDVKMKEKGDIPEGYSVSREKKERFSLILESASTNQTSMYLCASSLSRLPNTEAFFGQGTRLTVV.

This chain connects TRBV28 to TRBJ2-5; 7 bases line up with TRBD1. CDR1 is MDHEN, CDR2 SYDVKM, per germline. V shed 7 bases and J 2 bases; nucleotides not matched to a gene: 1. The CDR3 covers 12 residues. The CDR3: CASTGGQETQYF. CDR3 DNA: TGTGCCAGCACAGGGGGACAAGAGACCCAGTACTTC.

This rearrangement joins TRBV9 to TRBJ2-1, with TRBD1 as a possible D gene (5 bases). Trimming cost V 1 base and J 4 bases, with 6 bases left between them. This CDR3 has 13 amino acids. CDR1 and CDR2 (germline): SGDLS, YYNGEE. In DNA form, the CDR3 reads TGTGCCAGCAGCGTAAGGGGTTACAATGAGCAGTTCTTC. Amino acid sequence: CASSVRGYNEQFF.

J is TRBJ2-7 and V is TRBV6-1, with a possible D match to TRBD2 (5 bases). Per the germline V gene, CDR1 is MNHNS and CDR2 is SASEGT. The CDR3 length is 15 residues. Trimming shortened V by 1 base and J by 1 base, and 11 bases separated the two germline ends. CDR3 amino acids: CASSEELVESYEQYF. DNA of the CDR3: TGTGCCAGCAGTGAAGAACTAGTGGAATCCTACGAGCAGTACTTC.

The chain couples TRBV5-4 to TRBJ2-2, with 14 bases identical to TRBD2. The CDR3 covers 15 residues. V shed 4 bases and J 10 bases; nucleotides not matched to a gene: 6. Germline CDR1 reads SGHNT; CDR2 reads YYREEE (reference sequence). CDR3 coding DNA: TGTGCCAGCAGCCCGGGACTAGCGGGAGCGGAGGAGCTGTTTTTT. Protein sequence: CASSPGLAGAEELFF. Based on the CDR3 plus reference TRBV5-4 and TRBJ2-2, the full variable domain is ETGVTQSPTHLIKTRGQQVTLRCSSQSGHNTVSWYQQALGQGPQFIFQYYREEENGRGNFPPRFSGLQFPNYSSELNVNALELDDSALYLCASSPGLAGAEELFFGEGSRLTVL.

This clone was found once. This chain uses TRBV30 with TRBJ2-4; 8 nucleotides line up with TRBD1. V was pared by 3 bases and J by 9 bases, with 10 bases of the junction left unmatched. This CDR3 spans 14 amino acids. Germline values: CDR1 GTSNPN, CDR2 SVGIG (reference sequence). This CDR3 reads CAWRGPGQGIIQYF. The CDR3 bases are TGTGCCTGGAGAGGTCCCGGACAGGGTATCATTCAGTACTTC.